Reported below is one TCR beta chain. Germline values: CDR1 LGHDT, CDR2 YNNKEL (reference sequence). V lost 5 bases, J lost 8 bases, and 2 bases stayed unmatched. CDR3 length: 13 amino acids. The data stem from a study of blood T cell repertoires in COVID-19. As for the study in general: The United States, Italy and Spain were the sources of the acute and convalescent COVID-19 samples. Nucleic acid was either cDNA or gDNA, and it came from T cells, B-cell-depleted T cells, or PBMCs.

Authors' analysis steps: The authors estimated nucleated cell counts from reference gene primer amplification. Produced via immunoSEQ multiplex PCR; TCRdb's table is partial and in-frame only. V and J calls and clone size are copied from that table; D and trimming were computed from the DNA. The sample includes tens of thousands of clones, roughly 80% seen only once; the top ten take approximately 15%. The sample comprised peripheral blood. V gene TRBV3-1 (or the pseudogene TRBV3-2) combines with J gene TRBJ1-4, with 10 bases lining up with TRBD1. This clonotype originated in a man aged 70 or older with acute or convalescent COVID-19. The DNA for the CDR3 is TGTGCCAGCAGCGGGACAGGGGAAGAAAAACTGTTTTTT. Protein product: CASSGTGEEKLFF.